These 9 T cell receptor beta chains came from one sample sequenced in a study of T cells after yellow fever vaccination. TCRdb passed the 5' RACE reads through MiXCR, listing each CDR3 protein once. The repertoire includes 120,000 or so distinct CDR3 sequences, roughly 15% of them detected once, and roughly two fifths sits in the top ten. Sample: CD8+ T cells sorted from PBMCs, taken 5 days after the yellow fever booster vaccination. Receptors were obtained from a young man who received the YFV17D yellow fever vaccine.

The gene calls are TRBV4-3 and TRBJ2-1; D remains unclear. Germline V gene lookup returns CDR1 LGHNA and CDR2 YSLEER. The ends were cut back, 1 base at V and 9 bases at J, with 4 bases in the middle. CDR3 length: 11 residues. For the CDR3, the DNA is TGCGCCAGCAGCCAAGCGGGTGAGCAGTTCTTC. It encodes CASSQAGEQFF.

This clonotype has just a few counts. A read error is possible here, since a much larger clone lies one base away. This chain uses TRBV6-5 with TRBJ2-7; 10 bases match TRBD1. This CDR3 has 14 residues. Per germline, CDR1 MNHEY and CDR2 SVGAGI. Losses at the gene ends were 1 base for V and 3 bases for J; bases not matched to a gene: 0. The CDR3 nucleotides are TGTGCCAGCAGTTACTGGACAGGGGGCTACGAGCAGTACTTC. It encodes CASSYWTGGYEQYF.

This clonotype was seen at least ten times. The rearrangement links TRBV12-3 or TRBV12-4 to TRBJ1-1; D is possibly TRBD1 (6 bases). CDR3 length: 15 amino acids. V was clipped by 5 bases and J by 2 bases, with 15 bases between them. CDR3 sequence (DNA): TGTGCCAGCAGTGGGGGAGAGGGGGGTAACACTGAAGCTTTCTTT. Amino acid sequence: CASSGGEGGNTEAFF.

The chain combines TRBV4-3 with TRBJ2-1, with 8 bases matching TRBD2. This CDR3 is 16 amino acids long. In germline, CDR1 is LGHNA, CDR2 YSLEER. Trimming at V came to 1 base and at J to 1 base, leaving 3 bases not matched to a gene. CDR3 sequence: CASSQVTGGSYNEQFF. The CDR3 DNA follows: TGCGCCAGCAGCCAAGTGACGGGGGGGTCCTACAATGAGCAGTTCTTC.

The table lists this clonotype with a few counts. The J gene is TRBJ1-4, the V gene TRBV7-9; D is possibly TRBD1 (5 bases). The V end lost 2 bases, the J end lost 13 bases, and 17 bases lay between the germline ends. Germline values: CDR1 SEHNR, CDR2 FQNEAQ (reference sequence). The CDR3 length is 14 residues. The CDR3 nucleotides read TGTGCCAGCAGCTTACTCACCGGGACCCCCGGACTGTTTTTT. This gives the protein CASSLLTGTPGLFF. The whole variable domain, remainder taken from reference TRBV7-9 and TRBJ1-4, is DTGVSQNPRHKITKRGQNVTFRCDPISEHNRLYWYRQTLGQGPEFLTYFQNEAQLEKSRLLSDRFSAERPKGSFSTLEIQRTEQGDSAMYLCASSLLTGTPGLFFGSGTQLSVL.

The chain is built from TRBV7-2 and TRBJ1-2; the D gene is possibly TRBD1 (5 bases). Germline V CDR1 and CDR2: SGHTA, FQGNSA. This CDR3 is built from 13 residues. V was clipped by 5 bases and J by 4 bases, with 11 bases between them. The CDR3 DNA is TGTGCCAGCAGCCAAGGAGGGGCCTATGGCTACACCTTC. It specifies CASSQGGAYGYTF. The full variable domain, in which reference TRBV7-2 and TRBJ1-2 provide the parts outside the CDR3, is GAGVSQSPSNKVTEKGKDVELRCDPISGHTALYWYRQSLGQGLEFLIYFQGNSAPDKSGLPSDRFSAERTGGSVSTLTIQRTQQEDSAVYLCASSQGGAYGYTFGSGTRLTVV.

The CDR3 is CASSPIRGTGELFF. The CDR3 DNA reads as TGTGCCAGCAGTCCAATACGGGGCACCGGGGAGCTGTTTTTT. The chain links TRBV6-5 to TRBJ2-2, with a weak D call TRBD2 (5 bases). This CDR3 region has 14 residues. CDR1 and CDR2 (germline): MNHEY, SVGAGI. Trimming cost V 5 bases and J 4 bases, with 11 bases left between them.

The rearrangement joins TRBV12-3 or TRBV12-4 to TRBJ2-4; weak D call: TRBD1 (5 bases). V shed 6 bases and J shed 7 bases, with 19 bases lying between them. The CDR3 loop spans 15 amino acids. The CDR3 bases are TGTGCCAGCAGCCCCGACGGTACCTGGGGCAACATTCAGTACTTC. Its translation: CASSPDGTWGNIQYF.

V usage is TRBV7-8 and J usage is TRBJ1-4, with D hard to call. The CDR3 has 16 residues. V lost 5 bases and J lost 3, with 16 bases in between. Germline assignment: CDR1 SGHVS and CDR2 FQNEAQ. The CDR3 coding sequence is TGTGCCAGCAGCGTAGGGTTCCAAAGGGCTAATGAAAAACTGTTTTTT. Protein product: CASSVGFQRANEKLFF.